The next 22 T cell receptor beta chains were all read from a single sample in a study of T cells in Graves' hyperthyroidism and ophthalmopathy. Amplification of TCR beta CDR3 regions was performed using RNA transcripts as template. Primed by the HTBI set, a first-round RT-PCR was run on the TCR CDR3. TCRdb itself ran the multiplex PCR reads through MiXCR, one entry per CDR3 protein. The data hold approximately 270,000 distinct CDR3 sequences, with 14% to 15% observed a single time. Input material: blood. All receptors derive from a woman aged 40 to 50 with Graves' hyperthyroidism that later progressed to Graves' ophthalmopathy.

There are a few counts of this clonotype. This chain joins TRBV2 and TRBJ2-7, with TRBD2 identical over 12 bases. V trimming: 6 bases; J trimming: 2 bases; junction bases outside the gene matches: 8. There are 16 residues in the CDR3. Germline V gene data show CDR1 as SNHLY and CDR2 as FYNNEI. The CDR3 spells CASSRLAGALAYEQYF. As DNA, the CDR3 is TGTGCCAGCAGCCGACTAGCGGGAGCATTAGCCTACGAGCAGTACTTC.

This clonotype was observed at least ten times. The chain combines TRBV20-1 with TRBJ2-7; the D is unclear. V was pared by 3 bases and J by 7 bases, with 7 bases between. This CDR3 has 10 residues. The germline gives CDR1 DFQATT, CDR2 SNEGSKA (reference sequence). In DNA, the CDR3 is TGCAGTGCTAGGAATGGAGAGCAGTACTTC. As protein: CSARNGEQYF.

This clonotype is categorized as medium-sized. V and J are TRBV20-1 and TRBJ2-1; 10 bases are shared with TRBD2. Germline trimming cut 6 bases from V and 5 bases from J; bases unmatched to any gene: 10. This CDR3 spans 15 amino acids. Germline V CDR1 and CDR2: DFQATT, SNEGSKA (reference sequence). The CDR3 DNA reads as TGCAGTGCAAAATTCCTAGCGGGAGACCACAATGAGCAGTTCTTC. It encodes CSAKFLAGDHNEQFF.

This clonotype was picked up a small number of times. The CDR3 DNA reads as TGTGCCAGCAGCTTAGGGGTAGGGGCTAGCGTGGTTGAGCAGTTCTTC. It encodes CASSLGVGASVVEQFF. The chain joins TRBV7-9 to TRBJ2-1, with a possible D match to TRBD2 (6 bases). The V end was cut by 1 base, the J end by 9 bases, with 19 bases between. In germline, CDR1 is SEHNR, CDR2 FQNEAQ (reference sequence). The CDR3 sequence is 16 residues long.

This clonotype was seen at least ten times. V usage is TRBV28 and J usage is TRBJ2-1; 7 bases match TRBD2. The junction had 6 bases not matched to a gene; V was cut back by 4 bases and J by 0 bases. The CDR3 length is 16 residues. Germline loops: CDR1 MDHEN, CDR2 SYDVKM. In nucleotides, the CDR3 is TGTGCCAGCAGTTCGCCCCTAGCGGTCTCCTACAATGAGCAGTTCTTC. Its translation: CASSSPLAVSYNEQFF.

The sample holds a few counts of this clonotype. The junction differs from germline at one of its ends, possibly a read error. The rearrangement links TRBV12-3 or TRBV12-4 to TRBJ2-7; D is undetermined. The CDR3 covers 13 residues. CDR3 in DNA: TGTGCCAGCAATTTAGGGCAGGCCTACGAGCAGTGCTTC. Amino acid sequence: CASNLGQAYEQCF.

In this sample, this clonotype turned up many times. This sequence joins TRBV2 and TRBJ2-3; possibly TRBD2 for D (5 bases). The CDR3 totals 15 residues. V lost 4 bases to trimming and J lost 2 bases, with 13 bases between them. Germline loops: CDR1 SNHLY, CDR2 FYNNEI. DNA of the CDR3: TGTGCCAGCAGTGTTAAGCGGCCATACACAGATACGCAGTATTTT. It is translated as CASSVKRPYTDTQYF.

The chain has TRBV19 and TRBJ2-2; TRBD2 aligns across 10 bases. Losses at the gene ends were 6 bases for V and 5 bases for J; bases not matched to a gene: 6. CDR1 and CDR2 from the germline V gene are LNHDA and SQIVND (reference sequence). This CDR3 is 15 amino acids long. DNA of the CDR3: TGTGCCAGTAGGGCACCGGGACTAGCGACCGGGGAGCTGTTTTTT. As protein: CASRAPGLATGELFF.

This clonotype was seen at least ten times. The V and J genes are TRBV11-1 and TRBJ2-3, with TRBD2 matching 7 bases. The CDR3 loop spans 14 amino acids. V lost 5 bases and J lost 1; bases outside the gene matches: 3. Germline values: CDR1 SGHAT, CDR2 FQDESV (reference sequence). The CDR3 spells CASSQRGRTDTQYF. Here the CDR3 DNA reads TGTGCCAGCAGCCAGCGGGGTCGCACAGATACGCAGTATTTT.

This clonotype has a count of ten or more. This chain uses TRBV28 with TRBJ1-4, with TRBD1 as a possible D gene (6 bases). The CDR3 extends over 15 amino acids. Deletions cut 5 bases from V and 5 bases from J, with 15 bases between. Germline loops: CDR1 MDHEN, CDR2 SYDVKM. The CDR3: CASSPPTGTNEKLFF. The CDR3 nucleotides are TGTGCCAGCAGTCCTCCGACAGGAACAAATGAAAAACTGTTTTTT.

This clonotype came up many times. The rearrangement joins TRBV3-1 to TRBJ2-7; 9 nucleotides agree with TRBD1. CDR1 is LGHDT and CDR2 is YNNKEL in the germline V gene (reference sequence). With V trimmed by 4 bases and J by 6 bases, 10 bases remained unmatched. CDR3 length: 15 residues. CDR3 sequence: CASSPTGTGFFEQYF. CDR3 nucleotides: TGTGCCAGCAGCCCCACCGGGACAGGGTTCTTCGAGCAGTACTTC.

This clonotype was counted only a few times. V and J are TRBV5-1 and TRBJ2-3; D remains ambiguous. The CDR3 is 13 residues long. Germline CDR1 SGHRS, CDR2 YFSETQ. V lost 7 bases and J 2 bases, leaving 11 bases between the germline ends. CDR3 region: CASLAESTDTQYF. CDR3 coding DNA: TGCGCCAGCCTTGCGGAGTCCACAGATACGCAGTATTTT.

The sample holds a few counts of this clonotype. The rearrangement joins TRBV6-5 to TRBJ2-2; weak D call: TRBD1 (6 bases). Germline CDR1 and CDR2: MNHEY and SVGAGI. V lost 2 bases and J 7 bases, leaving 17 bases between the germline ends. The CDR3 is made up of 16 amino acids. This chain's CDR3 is CASSYTLGHPSGELFF. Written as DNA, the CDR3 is TGTGCCAGCAGTTACACTCTGGGACACCCGAGCGGGGAGCTGTTTTTT.

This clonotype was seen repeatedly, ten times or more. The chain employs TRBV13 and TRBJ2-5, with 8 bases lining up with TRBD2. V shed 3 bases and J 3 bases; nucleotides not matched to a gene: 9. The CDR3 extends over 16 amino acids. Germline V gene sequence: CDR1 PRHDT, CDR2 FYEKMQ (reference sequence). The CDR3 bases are TGTGCCAGCAGCTTCCTCAAAGCGGGAGCGGAAGAGACCCAGTACTTC. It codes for CASSFLKAGAEETQYF.

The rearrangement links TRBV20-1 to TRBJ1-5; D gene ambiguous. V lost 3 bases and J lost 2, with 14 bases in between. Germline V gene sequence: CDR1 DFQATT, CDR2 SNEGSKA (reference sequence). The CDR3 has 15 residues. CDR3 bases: TGCAGTGCTAGGTCAGTAGGGAGAGGCAATCAGCCCCAGCATTTT. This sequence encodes CSARSVGRGNQPQHF.

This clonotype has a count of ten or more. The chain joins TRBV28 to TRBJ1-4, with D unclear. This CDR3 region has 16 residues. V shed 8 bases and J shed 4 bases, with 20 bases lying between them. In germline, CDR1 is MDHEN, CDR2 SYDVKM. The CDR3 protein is CASGRERGRINEKLFF. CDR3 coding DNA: TGTGCCAGCGGAAGAGAGAGAGGGAGGATTAATGAAAAACTGTTTTTT.

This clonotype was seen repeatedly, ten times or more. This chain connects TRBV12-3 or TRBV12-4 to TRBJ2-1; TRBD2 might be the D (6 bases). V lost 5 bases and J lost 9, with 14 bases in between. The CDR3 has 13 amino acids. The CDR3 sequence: CASSPTTRTEQFF. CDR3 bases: TGTGCCAGCAGTCCGACGACTAGGACTGAGCAGTTCTTC.

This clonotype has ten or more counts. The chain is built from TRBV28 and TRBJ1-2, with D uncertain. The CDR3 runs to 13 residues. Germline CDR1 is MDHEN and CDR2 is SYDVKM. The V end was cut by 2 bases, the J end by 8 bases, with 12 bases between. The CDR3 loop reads CASSLRARRGYTF. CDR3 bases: TGTGCCAGCAGTTTAAGGGCCAGACGGGGCTACACCTTC.

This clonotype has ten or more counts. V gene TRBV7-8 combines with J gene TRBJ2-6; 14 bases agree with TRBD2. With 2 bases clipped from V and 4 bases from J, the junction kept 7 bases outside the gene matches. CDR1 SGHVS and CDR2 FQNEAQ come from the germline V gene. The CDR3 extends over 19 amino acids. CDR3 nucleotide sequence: TGTGCCAGCAGCTTACGACTAGCGGGAGGGCCTTCAGGGGCCAACGTCCTGACTTTC. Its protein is CASSLRLAGGPSGANVLTF.

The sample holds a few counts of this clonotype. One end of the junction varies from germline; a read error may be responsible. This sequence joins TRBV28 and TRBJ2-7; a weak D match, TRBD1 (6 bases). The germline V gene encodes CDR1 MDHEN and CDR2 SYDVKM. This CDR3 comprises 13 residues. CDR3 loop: CASSPGTRYERYF. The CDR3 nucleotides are TGTGCCAGCAGCCCCGGGACACGCTACGAGCGGTACTTC.

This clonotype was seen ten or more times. CDR3: CASSPGGPGAFF. The CDR3 nucleotides are TGTGCCAGCTCCCCCGGGGGCCCGGGCGCTTTCTTT. This sequence joins TRBV18 and TRBJ1-1; D possibly corresponds to TRBD1 (6 bases). Per germline, CDR1 KGHSH and CDR2 LQKENI. V was pared by 6 bases and J by 11 bases, with 16 bases between. The CDR3 consists of 12 residues.

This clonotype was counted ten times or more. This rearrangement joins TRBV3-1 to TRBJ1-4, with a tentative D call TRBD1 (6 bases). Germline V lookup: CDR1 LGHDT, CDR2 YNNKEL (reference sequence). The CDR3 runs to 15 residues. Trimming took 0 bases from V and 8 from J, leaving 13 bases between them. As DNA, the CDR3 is TGTGCCAGCAGCCAAGATACGGGACACCTCGAAAAACTGTTTTTT. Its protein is CASSQDTGHLEKLFF.